This T cell receptor beta chain emerged from a study of blood T cell repertoires in COVID-19. V gave up 5 bases and J gave up 6 bases, with 26 bases separating them. The CDR3 extends over 18 amino acids. Germline-derived CDR1 and CDR2 are SGHNT and YYREEE (reference sequence). TCRdb keeps only in-frame clones here, not all; method: immunoSEQ multiplex PCR. This table has about 240,000 clones, roughly 86% appearing once. V gene TRBV5-4 combines with J gene TRBJ2-2, with TRBD2 as a possible D gene (5 bases). Sequenced material: peripheral blood. The TCR was taken from a woman aged 30 to 39 who had recovered from COVID-19. The CDR3 region is CASSRVSSGGPKAGELFF. For the CDR3, the DNA is TGTGCCAGCAGTCGAGTCTCCTCAGGCGGGCCCAAGGCCGGGGAGCTGTTTTTT.